The clone carrying this T cell receptor beta chain turned up a few times. The data belong to a study of T cells after yellow fever vaccination. From the 5' RACE reads, TCRdb called clonotypes with MiXCR, one entry per CDR3 protein. This table has about 580,000 distinct CDR3 sequences, approximately 16% appearing once. The sequenced sample was PBMCs, obtained 4 to 6 days after the first yellow fever vaccination. The clonotype originates from a man between 18 and 29 years old who received the YFV17D yellow fever vaccine.

DNA of the CDR3: TGTGCCAGCAGCCGAACTCGGTCTTCCTACGAGCAGTACTTC. It yields the protein CASSRTRSSYEQYF. V and J are TRBV7-9 and TRBJ2-7; D gene ambiguous. The germline CDR1 and CDR2 sequences are SEHNR and FQNEAQ (reference sequence). V was shortened by 5 bases and J by 1 base, with 12 bases between the two germline ends. CDR3 length: 14 amino acids.